The TCR beta chain described here comes from a study of T cell repertoires in cytomegalovirus infection. Study conclusions and caveats: CMV-specific HLA-C-restricted TCR beta clonotypes dominated the ex vivo response.

This clonotype was detected a few times. What it recognizes is unknown. MiXCR, run by TCRdb on the reads, gives a single entry per CDR3 protein. The repertoire consists of 900,000 to 950,000 distinct CDR3 sequences, with less than 35% occurring once and the leading ten covering 11% to 15%. Between the trimmed V and J ends, which lost 4 bases and 2 bases, there was a span of 18 bases. This CDR3 is 16 amino acids long. From germline, CDR1 is SGDLS and CDR2 YYNGEE. The TCR sequence derives from a human donor in good health (CMV status not recorded). Some clones in this sample may be carry-over from other donors' samples. Source: cultured CD8+ T cells from PBMCs, taken from culture after CMV antigen stimulation. The V call is TRBV9, the J call TRBJ1-2; the D gene is possibly TRBD1 (6 bases). CDR3 sequence (DNA): TGTGCCAGCAGCCCCGACAGGTTCCTGCTCAACTATGGCTACACCTTC. Translation gives CASSPDRFLLNYGYTF.